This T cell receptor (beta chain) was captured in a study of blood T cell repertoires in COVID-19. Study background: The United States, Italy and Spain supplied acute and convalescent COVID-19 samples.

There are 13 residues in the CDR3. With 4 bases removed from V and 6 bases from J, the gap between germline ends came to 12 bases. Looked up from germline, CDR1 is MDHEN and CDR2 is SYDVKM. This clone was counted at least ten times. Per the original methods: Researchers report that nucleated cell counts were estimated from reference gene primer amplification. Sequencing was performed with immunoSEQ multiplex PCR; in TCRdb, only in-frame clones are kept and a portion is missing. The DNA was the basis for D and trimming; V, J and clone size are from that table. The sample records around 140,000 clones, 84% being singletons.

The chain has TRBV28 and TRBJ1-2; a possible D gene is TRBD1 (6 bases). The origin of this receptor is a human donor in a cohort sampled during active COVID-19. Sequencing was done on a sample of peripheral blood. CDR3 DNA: TGTGCCAGCAGTTCCCACAGGGTTGATGGCTACACCTTC. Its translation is CASSSHRVDGYTF.